This record covers a single TCR beta chain. The germline CDR1 and CDR2 sequences are LNHNV and YYDKDF (reference sequence). The CDR3 loop spans 16 amino acids. Trimming at V came to 0 bases and at J to 1 base, leaving 5 bases not matched to a gene. These data originate in a study of blood T cell repertoires in COVID-19. As for the study in general: The origin of the acute and convalescent COVID-19 samples was the United States, Italy and Spain.

Original processing notes: Estimation of nucleated cell counts relied on the amplification of reference gene primers. The method was immunoSEQ multiplex PCR; TCRdb's version includes in-frame clones alone and lacks a portion of them. The V and J calls and clone size are taken from that table; D and trimming were inferred from the DNA. This sample yields roughly 69,000 clones, of which 85% to 90% are seen a single time; approximately 4.7% belongs to the top ten. The gene calls are TRBV15 and TRBJ2-7, with 8 nucleotides matching TRBD1. The specimen sequenced was peripheral blood. This receptor was taken from a man aged 45-65 years with active COVID-19. The CDR3 DNA is TGTGCCACCAGCAGAGAAGGGACAGGATGGTCCTACGAGCAGTACTTC. It is translated as CATSREGTGWSYEQYF.